The 20 T cell receptor beta chains below were found in one sample sequenced in a study of T cell responses to AZD1222 COVID-19 vaccine. Assay used: immunoSEQ multiplex PCR; TCRdb lists only in-frame clones, some missing. The sample lists 40,000 to 60,000 clones, roughly 84% occurring once. The starting material was peripheral blood, obtained on day 0 of MenACWY control vaccination. The source of these receptors is an adult in good health.

The CDR3 sequence: CASSPIDREWVETQYF. CDR3 sequence (DNA): TGTGCCAGCAGCCCTATCGACAGGGAGTGGGTGGAGACCCAGTACTTC. The gene calls are TRBV14 and TRBJ2-5; 7 bases are shared with TRBD1. V dropped 4 bases and J dropped 5; count of bases not matched to a gene: 13. This CDR3 contains 16 residues. Germline-derived CDR1 and CDR2 are SGHDN and FVKESK.

V and J are TRBV21-1 and TRBJ2-2; TRBD2 is the table's D call, not checked against the DNA. TRBV21-1 is assigned pseudogene status. The CDR3 is 16 amino acids. CDR3 DNA: TGTGCCAGCAGTAATATGGGTGCTAGGCGGACCGGGGAGCTGTTTTTT. Protein product: CASSNMGARRTGELFF.

This chain joins TRBV6-6 and TRBJ1-1; D is uncertain. Germline values: CDR1 MNHNY, CDR2 SVGAGI (reference sequence). Deletions cut 2 bases from V and 8 bases from J, with 6 bases between. The CDR3 totals 11 residues. CDR3 nucleotide sequence: TGTGCCAGCAGTTACGGGTCAGAAGCTTTCTTT. Translated: CASSYGSEAFF.

The chain joins TRBV23-1 to TRBJ1-3, with 7 bases that match TRBD1. TRBV23-1 is marked as an open reading frame, function uncertain. V was pared by 6 bases and J by 0 bases, with 5 bases of the junction left unmatched. CDR3 length: 15 residues. The CDR3 sequence: CASRMGQSSGNTIYF. The CDR3 nucleotides are TGCGCCAGCAGGATGGGACAGTCCTCTGGAAACACCATATATTTT.

The rearrangement joins TRBV3-1 (or the pseudogene TRBV3-2) to TRBJ1-2; D remains unclear. CDR1 and CDR2 from the germline V gene are LGHDT and YNNKEL (reference sequence). This CDR3 contains 14 residues. V gave up 4 bases and J gave up 0 bases, with 9 bases separating them. The CDR3 region has the DNA TGTGCCAGCAGCCTGCGCCGTTCTAACTATGGCTACACCTTC. It translates to CASSLRRSNYGYTF.

CDR3 loop: CASTHLGYSNQPQHF. The CDR3 DNA is TGTGCCAGCACCCACCTGGGGTATAGCAATCAGCCCCAGCATTTT. The rearrangement links TRBV28 to TRBJ1-5; D gene ambiguous. The CDR3 consists of 15 residues. The germline CDR1 and CDR2 sequences are MDHEN and SYDVKM. With 7 bases removed from V and 0 bases from J, the gap between germline ends came to 13 bases.

The V call is TRBV19, the J call TRBJ2-1, with D uncertain. This CDR3 is 12 amino acids long. Germline CDR1 reads LNHDA; CDR2 reads SQIVND (reference sequence). V lost 5 bases to trimming and J lost 9 bases, with 11 bases between them. CDR3 nucleotides: TGTGCCAGTAGTCTTAGTGGTGGTGAGCAGTTCTTC. This encodes CASSLSGGEQFF.

The chain joins TRBV9 to TRBJ1-1; D gene unclear. Germline loops: CDR1 SGDLS, CDR2 YYNGEE. The CDR3 spans 14 residues. V was shortened by 0 bases and J by 0 bases, with 6 bases between the two germline ends. The CDR3 sequence is CASSVEQLNTEAFF. In DNA form, the CDR3 reads TGTGCCAGCAGCGTAGAACAGCTGAACACTGAAGCTTTCTTT.

A few counts support this clone. V and J are TRBV15 and TRBJ2-3, with unresolved D. The CDR3 runs to 16 residues. The germline V and J ends were trimmed by 1 base and 3 bases, with 14 bases remaining between them. CDR1 and CDR2 (germline): LNHNV, YYDKDF (reference sequence). CDR3: CATSRVGKEWTDTQYF. The CDR3 DNA reads as TGTGCCACCAGCAGAGTGGGAAAGGAGTGGACAGATACGCAGTATTTT.

The V gene is TRBV19, the J gene TRBJ2-3; 14 nucleotides line up with TRBD2. This CDR3 has 18 residues. J lost 1 base, V lost 6 bases, and 9 bases had no gene match. Per the germline V gene, CDR1 is LNHDA and CDR2 is SQIVND (reference sequence). CDR3 coding DNA: TGTGCCAGTAGAAAGCGACTAGCGGGGGGGCCCGGCACAGATACGCAGTATTTT. This translates into CASRKRLAGGPGTDTQYF.

This sequence joins TRBV10-3 and TRBJ1-5; D might be TRBD1 (5 bases). This CDR3 is built from 19 residues. Looked up from germline, CDR1 is ENHRY and CDR2 is SYGVKD. V was trimmed by 2 bases and J by 2 bases, leaving 22 bases between them. This chain's CDR3 is CAISEKEPGKLGGNQPQHF. The CDR3 DNA reads TGTGCCATCAGTGAGAAAGAACCAGGGAAATTAGGAGGCAATCAGCCCCAGCATTTT.

The V gene is TRBV5-1, the J gene TRBJ2-1; 9 nucleotides line up with TRBD2. Germline assignment: CDR1 SGHRS and CDR2 YFSETQ. The CDR3 loop spans 14 amino acids. With V trimmed by 7 bases and J by 0 bases, 2 bases remained unmatched. The CDR3 region is CASGSGSSYNEQFF. The CDR3 region has the DNA TGCGCCAGCGGTAGCGGGAGCTCCTACAATGAGCAGTTCTTC.

This chain joins TRBV29-1 and TRBJ2-1; 11 bases are a match to TRBD2. The CDR3 extends over 13 amino acids. V was clipped by 7 bases and J by 5 bases; unmatched bases: 4. Germline assignment: CDR1 SQVTM and CDR2 ANQGSEA. The CDR3 sequence is CSAGTSGHNEQFF. In DNA, the CDR3 is TGCAGCGCAGGGACTAGCGGCCACAATGAGCAGTTCTTC.

The J gene is TRBJ2-1, the V gene TRBV29-1; TRBD2 matches at 8 bases. Unmatched junction bases numbered 5, after V lost 1 base and J lost 0 bases. The CDR3 contains 16 residues. CDR1 and CDR2 from the germline V gene are SQVTM and ANQGSEA. The CDR3 bases are TGCAGCGTTGAAGGAGGAGCGGGAGCCTCCTACAATGAGCAGTTCTTC. Translated: CSVEGGAGASYNEQFF.

The rearrangement links TRBV2 to TRBJ2-3, with D perhaps TRBD1 (6 bases). The CDR3 sequence is 14 residues long. Deletions cut 8 bases from V and 2 bases from J, with 14 bases between. Germline lookup yields CDR1 SNHLY and CDR2 FYNNEI. The CDR3 bases are TGTGCCAGCCGGACAGCGAGAAACACAGATACGCAGTATTTT. It codes for CASRTARNTDTQYF.

V is TRBV11-3 and J is TRBJ2-1; weak D call: TRBD2 (6 bases). This CDR3 spans 13 amino acids. The germline V gene encodes CDR1 SGHNT and CDR2 YENEEA. The germline V and J ends were trimmed by 5 bases and 7 bases, with 12 bases remaining between them. The CDR3 coding sequence is TGTGCCAGCAGCCAAGAGGAGGGAAATGAGCAGTTCTTC. Translation gives CASSQEEGNEQFF.

In its sample, this clone was seen once. This chain joins TRBV7-6 and TRBJ1-2, with 9 bases lining up with TRBD1. Germline assignment: CDR1 SGHVS and CDR2 FNYEAQ. The CDR3 consists of 18 residues. Trimming at V came to 5 bases and at J to 4 bases, leaving 17 bases not matched to a gene. This CDR3 reads CASSPVPGQGTLGYGYTF. For the CDR3, the DNA is TGTGCCAGCAGCCCCGTCCCGGGACAGGGAACCTTGGGCTATGGCTACACCTTC. Variable domain in full (rest from reference TRBV7-6 and TRBJ1-2): GAGVSQSPRYKVTKRGQDVALRCDPISGHVSLYWYRQALGQGPEFLTYFNYEAQQDKSGLPNDRFSAERPEGSISTLTIQRTEQRDSAMYRCASSPVPGQGTLGYGYTFGSGTRLTVV.

The chain employs TRBV7-8 and TRBJ1-6; D gene uncertain. Trimming took 2 bases from V and 8 from J, leaving 16 bases between them. Germline-derived CDR1 and CDR2 are SGHVS and FQNEAQ. CDR3 size: 16 residues. Here the CDR3 DNA reads TGTGCCAGCAGCTTACTTCCGACAAAGTCGGATTCACCCCTCCACTTT. Translation: CASSLLPTKSDSPLHF.

The chain combines TRBV28 with TRBJ1-1, with 10 positions matching TRBD1. The CDR3 totals 16 residues. Germline V gene lookup returns CDR1 MDHEN and CDR2 SYDVKM. V dropped 4 bases and J dropped 5; count of bases not matched to a gene: 10. The CDR3 sequence is CASSSPRDRGRTEAFF. The CDR3 DNA is TGTGCCAGCAGTTCCCCTCGGGACAGGGGACGGACTGAAGCTTTCTTT.

This clone occurred once. Here the CDR3 DNA reads TGTGCCAGCAGCTTCGGACAGAACACCGGGGAGCTGTTTTTT. Its translation is CASSFGQNTGELFF. The chain is built from TRBV11-2 and TRBJ2-2; possibly TRBD1 for D (5 bases). The germline V gene encodes CDR1 SGHAT and CDR2 FQNNGV. The V and J ends lost 3 bases and 1 base respectively, with 6 bases between them. CDR3 size: 14 residues.